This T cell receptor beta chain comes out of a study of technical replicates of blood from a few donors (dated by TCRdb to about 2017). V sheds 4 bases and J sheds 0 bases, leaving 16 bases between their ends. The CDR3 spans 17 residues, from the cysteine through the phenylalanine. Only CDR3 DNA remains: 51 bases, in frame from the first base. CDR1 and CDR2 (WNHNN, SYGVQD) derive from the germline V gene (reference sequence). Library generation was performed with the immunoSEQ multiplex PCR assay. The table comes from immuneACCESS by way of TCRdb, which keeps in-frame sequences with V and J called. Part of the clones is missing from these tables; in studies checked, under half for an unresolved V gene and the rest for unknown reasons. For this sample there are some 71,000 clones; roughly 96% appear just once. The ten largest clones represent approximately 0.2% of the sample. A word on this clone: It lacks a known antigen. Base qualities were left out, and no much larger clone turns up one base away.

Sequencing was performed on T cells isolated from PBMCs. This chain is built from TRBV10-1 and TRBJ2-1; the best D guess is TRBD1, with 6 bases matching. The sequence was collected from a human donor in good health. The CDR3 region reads CASSGDIGMSSYNEQFF. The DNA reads TGCGCCAGCAGTGGGGACATTGGGATGAGCTCCTACAATGAGCAGTTCTTC.